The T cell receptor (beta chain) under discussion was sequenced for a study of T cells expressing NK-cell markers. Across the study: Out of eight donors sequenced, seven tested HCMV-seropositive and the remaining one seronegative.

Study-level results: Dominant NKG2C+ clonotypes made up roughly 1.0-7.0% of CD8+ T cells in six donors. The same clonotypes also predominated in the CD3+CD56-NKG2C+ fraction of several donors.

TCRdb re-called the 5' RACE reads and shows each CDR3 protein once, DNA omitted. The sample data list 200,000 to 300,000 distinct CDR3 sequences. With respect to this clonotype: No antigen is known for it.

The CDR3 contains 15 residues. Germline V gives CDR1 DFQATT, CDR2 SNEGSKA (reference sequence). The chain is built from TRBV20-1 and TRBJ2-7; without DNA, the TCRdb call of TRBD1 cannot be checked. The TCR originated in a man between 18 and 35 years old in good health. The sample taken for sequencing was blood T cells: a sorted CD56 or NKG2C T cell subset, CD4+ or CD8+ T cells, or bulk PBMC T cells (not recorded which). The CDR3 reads CSASTLGQGASVQYF.